Below are 11 T cell receptor beta chains sequenced from a single sample in a study of identical twins. TCRdb re-called the 5' RACE reads through MiXCR, storing one row per CDR3 protein. The sample comprises some 1,700,000 distinct CDR3 sequences, around a third of which are singletons, and over 0.25% rests with the top ten. Sequences were obtained from cord blood. The source of these receptors is a newborn girl in good health.

With regard to this clonotype: A read error may account for a junction end that differs from germline. The chain joins TRBV5-1 to TRBJ2-3; D is possibly TRBD1 or TRBD2 (5 bases each). Germline-derived CDR1 and CDR2 are SGHRS and YFSETQ. This CDR3 contains 15 residues. The CDR3 nucleotides read TGCGCCAGCAGCTTGGCCGAGGGCCGCACAGGTACGCAGTATTTT. This gives the protein CASSLAEGRTGTQYF.

CDR3 DNA: TGCAGTGCCAGCCAGGGGGGAGTTAACTATGGCTACACCTTC. Its translation: CSASQGGVNYGYTF. The gene calls are TRBV20-1 and TRBJ1-2; 7 bases agree with TRBD1. Germline values: CDR1 DFQATT, CDR2 SNEGSKA (reference sequence). Germline trimming cut 6 bases from V and 1 base from J; bases unmatched to any gene: 8. The CDR3 runs 14 residues.

The rearrangement uses TRBV29-1 and TRBJ2-3; D is ambiguous. The CDR3 sequence is 13 residues long. V lost 4 bases and J lost 0, with 8 bases in between. CDR1 is SQVTM, CDR2 ANQGSEA, per germline. The CDR3 here is CSVVKVSTDTQYF. The CDR3 bases are TGCAGCGTTGTAAAAGTTAGCACAGATACGCAGTATTTT.

This clonotype was detected a few times. V and J are TRBV4-2 and TRBJ1-1; TRBD1 might be the D (5 bases). Trimming cost V 2 bases and J 2 bases, with 12 bases left between them. Germline lookup yields CDR1 LGHNA and CDR2 YNFKEQ. There are 15 residues in the CDR3. As DNA, the CDR3 is TGTGCCAGCAGCCAATTGCCAGGGCCCAACACTGAAGCTTTCTTT. It yields the protein CASSQLPGPNTEAFF.

The chain has TRBV13 and TRBJ2-7, with D perhaps TRBD2 (5 bases). Deletions cut 1 base from V and 7 bases from J, with 14 bases between. Germline assignment: CDR1 PRHDT and CDR2 FYEKMQ (reference sequence). This CDR3 comprises 14 residues. The CDR3 region is CASSLAGIRDEQYF. The DNA for the CDR3 is TGTGCCAGCAGCTTAGCCGGGATTAGGGATGAGCAGTACTTC.

This clonotype has just a few counts. The chain recombines TRBV6-2 or TRBV6-3 with TRBJ2-7; a weak D match, TRBD1 (6 bases). V lost 7 bases to trimming and J lost 0 bases, with 10 bases between them. CDR1 is MNHEY, CDR2 SVGEGT, per germline. The CDR3 spans 13 residues. CDR3 DNA sequence: TGTGCCAGCAAGGGACACAGCTCCTACGAGCAGTACTTC. It translates to CASKGHSSYEQYF.

Concerning this clonotype: An end of the junction does not agree with germline; a read error may underlie this. The chain carries TRBV2 and TRBJ2-4, with 7 bases identical to TRBD1. The CDR3 covers 14 residues. Germline CDR1 SNHLY, CDR2 FYNNEI. The CDR3, as DNA: TGTACCAGCAGAGCGACAGGGGCCAAAAACATTCAGTACTTC. This codes for CTSRATGAKNIQYF. Together with reference TRBV2 and TRBJ2-4, the CDR3 gives the full variable domain: EPEVTQTPSHQVTQMGQEVILRCVPISNHLYFYWYRQILGQKVEFLVSFYNNEISEKSEIFDDQFSVERPDGSNFTLKIRSTKLEDSAMYFCTSRATGAKNIQYFGAGTRLSVL.

The chain is built from TRBV5-1 and TRBJ2-3; 9 bases align to TRBD2. Germline V gives CDR1 SGHRS, CDR2 YFSETQ. Trimming cost V 0 bases and J 3 bases; bases outside gene matches: 17. CDR3 length equals 20 residues. The CDR3 here is CASSLGQWEIAGVSTDTQYF. The CDR3 DNA reads as TGCGCCAGCAGCTTGGGCCAATGGGAAATAGCGGGGGTCAGTACAGATACGCAGTATTTT.

The V and J genes are TRBV12-3 or TRBV12-4 and TRBJ2-1; D perhaps matches TRBD2 (6 bases). Trimming removed 6 bases from V and 10 bases from J, with 19 bases in between. The length of the CDR3 is 14 residues. The CDR3 DNA follows: TGTGCCAGCAGCTTAACCGCTAGGGCGGGGGAGCAGTTCTTC. Encoded protein: CASSLTARAGEQFF.

The chain uses TRBV27 and TRBJ2-5; 9 bases line up with TRBD2. Germline CDR1 MNHEY, CDR2 SMNVEV (reference sequence). CDR3 size: 15 residues. The J segment lost 3 bases and the V segment lost 6 bases, leaving 8 bases of the junction unmatched. Here the CDR3 DNA reads TGTGCCAGCAGGGCCGGGACTAGCCATAAAGAGACCCAGTACTTC. The encoded protein is CASRAGTSHKETQYF.

V gene TRBV4-2 combines with J gene TRBJ1-1, with D unclear. Germline-derived CDR1 and CDR2 are LGHNA and YNFKEQ. Deletions cut 0 bases from V and 2 bases from J, with 10 bases between. This CDR3 has 15 amino acids. DNA of the CDR3: TGTGCCAGCAGCCAAGAGTACGGGGATAACACTGAAGCTTTCTTT. This translates into CASSQEYGDNTEAFF.